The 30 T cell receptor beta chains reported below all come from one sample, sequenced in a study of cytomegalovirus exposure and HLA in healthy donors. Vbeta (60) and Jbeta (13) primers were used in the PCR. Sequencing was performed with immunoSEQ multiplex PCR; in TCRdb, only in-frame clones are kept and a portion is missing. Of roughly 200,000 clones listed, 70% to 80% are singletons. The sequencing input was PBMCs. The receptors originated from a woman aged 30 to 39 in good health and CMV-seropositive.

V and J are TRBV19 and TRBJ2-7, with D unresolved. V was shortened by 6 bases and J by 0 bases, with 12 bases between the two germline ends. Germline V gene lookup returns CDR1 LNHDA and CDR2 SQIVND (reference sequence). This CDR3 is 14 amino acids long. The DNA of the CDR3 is TGTGCCAGTAGCCCGAGCGCGAGCTCCTACGAGCAGTACTTC. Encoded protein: CASSPSASSYEQYF.

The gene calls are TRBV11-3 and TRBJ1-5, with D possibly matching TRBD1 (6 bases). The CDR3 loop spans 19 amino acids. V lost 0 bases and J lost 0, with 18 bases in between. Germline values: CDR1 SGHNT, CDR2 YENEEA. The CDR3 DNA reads TGTGCCAGCAGCTTAGATAGGCATGGACAGACCTTTAGCAATCAGCCCCAGCATTTT. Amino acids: CASSLDRHGQTFSNQPQHF.

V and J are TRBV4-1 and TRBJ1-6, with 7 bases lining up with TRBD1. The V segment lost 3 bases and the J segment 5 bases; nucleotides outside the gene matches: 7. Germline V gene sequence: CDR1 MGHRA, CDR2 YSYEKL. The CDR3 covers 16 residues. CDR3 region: CASSHETGRHNSPLHF. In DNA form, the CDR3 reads TGCGCCAGCAGCCATGAGACAGGGCGACATAATTCACCCCTCCACTTT.

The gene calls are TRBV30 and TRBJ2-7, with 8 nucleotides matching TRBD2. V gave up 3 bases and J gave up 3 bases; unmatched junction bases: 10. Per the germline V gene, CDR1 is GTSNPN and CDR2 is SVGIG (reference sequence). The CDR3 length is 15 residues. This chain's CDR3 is CAWRGDSGAGYEQYF. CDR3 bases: TGTGCCTGGAGGGGGGATAGCGGGGCGGGCTACGAGCAGTACTTC.

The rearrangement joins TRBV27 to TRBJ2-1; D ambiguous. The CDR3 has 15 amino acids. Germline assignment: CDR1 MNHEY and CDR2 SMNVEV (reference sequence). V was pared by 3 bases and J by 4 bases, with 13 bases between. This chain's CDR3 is CASSLLIAGYNEQFF. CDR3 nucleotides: TGTGCCAGCAGTTTGTTGATAGCTGGTTACAATGAGCAGTTCTTC.

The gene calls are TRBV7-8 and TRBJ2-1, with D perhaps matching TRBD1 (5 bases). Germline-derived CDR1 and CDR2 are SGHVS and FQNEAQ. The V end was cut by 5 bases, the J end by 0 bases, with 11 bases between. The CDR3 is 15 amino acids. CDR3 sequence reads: CASSQRQFSYNEQFF. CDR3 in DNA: TGTGCCAGCAGCCAAAGACAGTTCTCCTACAATGAGCAGTTCTTC.

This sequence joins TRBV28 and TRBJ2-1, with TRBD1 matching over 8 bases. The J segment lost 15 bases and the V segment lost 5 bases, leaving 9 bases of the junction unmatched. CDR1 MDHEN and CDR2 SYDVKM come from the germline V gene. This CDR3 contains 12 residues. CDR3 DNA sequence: TGTGCCAGCAGTGACCCCCGGACAGGGTCGTTCTTC. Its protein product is CASSDPRTGSFF.

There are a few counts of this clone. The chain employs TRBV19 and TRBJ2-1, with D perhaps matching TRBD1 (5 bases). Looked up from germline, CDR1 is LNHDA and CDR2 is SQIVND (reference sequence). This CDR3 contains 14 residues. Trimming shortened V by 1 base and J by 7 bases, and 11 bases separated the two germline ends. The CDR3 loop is CASSIGEQENEQFF. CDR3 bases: TGTGCCAGTAGTATAGGGGAACAGGAAAATGAGCAGTTCTTC.

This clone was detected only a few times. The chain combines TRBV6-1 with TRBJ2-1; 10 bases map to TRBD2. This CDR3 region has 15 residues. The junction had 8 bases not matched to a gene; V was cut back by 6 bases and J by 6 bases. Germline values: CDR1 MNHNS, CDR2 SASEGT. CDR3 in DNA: TGTGCCAGCAGGGATCTAGCGGGAGTTCGCAATGAGCAGTTCTTC. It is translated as CASRDLAGVRNEQFF.

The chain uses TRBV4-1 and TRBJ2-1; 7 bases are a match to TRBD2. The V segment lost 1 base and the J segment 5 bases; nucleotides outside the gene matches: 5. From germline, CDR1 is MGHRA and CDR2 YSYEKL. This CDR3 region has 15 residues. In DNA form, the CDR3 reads TGCGCCAGCAGCCAAGCTCGACTAGCCCACAATGAGCAGTTCTTC. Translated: CASSQARLAHNEQFF.

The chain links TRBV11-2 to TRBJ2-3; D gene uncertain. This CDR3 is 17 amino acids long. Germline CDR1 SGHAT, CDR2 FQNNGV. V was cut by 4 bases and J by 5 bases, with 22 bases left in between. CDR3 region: CASSYEASGSHEDTQYF. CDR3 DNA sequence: TGTGCCAGCAGCTACGAGGCTTCCGGGTCCCACGAAGATACGCAGTATTTT.

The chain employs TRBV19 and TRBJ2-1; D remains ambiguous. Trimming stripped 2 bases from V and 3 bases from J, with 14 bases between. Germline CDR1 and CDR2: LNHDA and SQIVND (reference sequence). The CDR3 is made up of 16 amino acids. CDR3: CASSIPPRRSYNEQFF. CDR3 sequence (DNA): TGTGCCAGTAGTATACCGCCCCGTCGCAGCTACAATGAGCAGTTCTTC.

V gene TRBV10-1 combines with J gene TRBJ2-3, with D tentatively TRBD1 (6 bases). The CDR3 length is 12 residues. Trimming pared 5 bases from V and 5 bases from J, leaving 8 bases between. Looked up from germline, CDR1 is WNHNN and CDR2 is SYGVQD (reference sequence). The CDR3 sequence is CASSTGRDTQYF. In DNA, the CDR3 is TGCGCCAGCAGTACAGGGAGAGATACGCAGTATTTT.

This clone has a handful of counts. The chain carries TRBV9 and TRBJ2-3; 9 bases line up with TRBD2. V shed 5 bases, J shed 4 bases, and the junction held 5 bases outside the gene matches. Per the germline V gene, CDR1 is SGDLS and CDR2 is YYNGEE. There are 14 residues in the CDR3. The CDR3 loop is CASSISGRADTQYF. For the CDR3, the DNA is TGTGCCAGCAGTATTAGCGGGAGAGCAGATACGCAGTATTTT.

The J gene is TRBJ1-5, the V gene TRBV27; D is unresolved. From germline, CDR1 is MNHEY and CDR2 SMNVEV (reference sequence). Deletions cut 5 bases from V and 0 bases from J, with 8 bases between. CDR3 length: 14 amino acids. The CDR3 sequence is CASSPFSSNQPQHF. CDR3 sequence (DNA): TGTGCCAGCAGTCCATTCAGTAGCAATCAGCCCCAGCATTTT.

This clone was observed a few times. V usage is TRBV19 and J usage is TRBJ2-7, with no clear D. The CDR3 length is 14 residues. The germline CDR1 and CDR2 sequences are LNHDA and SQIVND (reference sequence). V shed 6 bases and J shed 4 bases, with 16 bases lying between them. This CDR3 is CASRAVGDPYEQYF. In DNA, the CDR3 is TGTGCCAGTAGGGCCGTGGGCGACCCTTACGAGCAGTACTTC.

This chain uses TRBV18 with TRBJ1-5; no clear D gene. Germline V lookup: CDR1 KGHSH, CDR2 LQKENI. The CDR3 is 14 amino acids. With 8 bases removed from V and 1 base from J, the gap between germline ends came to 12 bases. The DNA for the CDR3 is TGTGCCAGCACCAAGACTGAGAGCAATCAGCCCCAGCATTTT. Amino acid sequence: CASTKTESNQPQHF.

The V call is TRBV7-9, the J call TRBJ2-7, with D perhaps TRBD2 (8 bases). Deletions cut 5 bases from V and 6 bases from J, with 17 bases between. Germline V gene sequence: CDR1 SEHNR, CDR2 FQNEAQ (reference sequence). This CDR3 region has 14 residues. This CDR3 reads CASSPGRGRFEQYF. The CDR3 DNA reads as TGTGCCAGCAGCCCCGGGAGGGGGCGGTTCGAGCAGTACTTC.

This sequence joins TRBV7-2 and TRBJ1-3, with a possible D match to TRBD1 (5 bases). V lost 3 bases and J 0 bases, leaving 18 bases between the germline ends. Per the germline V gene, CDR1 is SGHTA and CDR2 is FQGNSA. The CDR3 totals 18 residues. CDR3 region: CASSFSRGLQRSGNTIYF. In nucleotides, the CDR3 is TGTGCCAGCAGCTTTAGTAGGGGCCTCCAGCGCTCTGGAAACACCATATATTTT.

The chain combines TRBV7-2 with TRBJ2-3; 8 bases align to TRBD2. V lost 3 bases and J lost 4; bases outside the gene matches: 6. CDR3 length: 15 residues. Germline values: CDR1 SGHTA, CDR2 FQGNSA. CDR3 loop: CASSLERERADTQYF. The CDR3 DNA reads TGTGCCAGCAGCTTGGAGCGGGAGAGGGCAGATACGCAGTATTTT.

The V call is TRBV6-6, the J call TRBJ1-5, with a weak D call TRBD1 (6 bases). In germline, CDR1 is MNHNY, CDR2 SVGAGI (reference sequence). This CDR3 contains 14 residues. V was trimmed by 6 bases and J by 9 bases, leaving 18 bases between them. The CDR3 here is CASRIQGASSPQHF. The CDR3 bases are TGTGCCAGCAGAATACAGGGTGCCTCTTCGCCCCAGCATTTT.

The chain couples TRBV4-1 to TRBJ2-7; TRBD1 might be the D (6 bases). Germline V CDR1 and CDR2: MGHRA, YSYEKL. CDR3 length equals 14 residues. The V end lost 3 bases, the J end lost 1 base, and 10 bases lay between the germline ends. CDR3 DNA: TGCGCCAGCAGCCATTCGACAGGATCCTACGAGCAGTACTTC. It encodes CASSHSTGSYEQYF.

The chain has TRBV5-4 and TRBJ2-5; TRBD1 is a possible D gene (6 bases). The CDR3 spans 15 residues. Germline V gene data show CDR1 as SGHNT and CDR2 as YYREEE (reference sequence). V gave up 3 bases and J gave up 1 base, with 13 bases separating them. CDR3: CASSSGATGQETQYF. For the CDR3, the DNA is TGTGCCAGCAGCTCGGGCGCGACAGGCCAAGAGACCCAGTACTTC.

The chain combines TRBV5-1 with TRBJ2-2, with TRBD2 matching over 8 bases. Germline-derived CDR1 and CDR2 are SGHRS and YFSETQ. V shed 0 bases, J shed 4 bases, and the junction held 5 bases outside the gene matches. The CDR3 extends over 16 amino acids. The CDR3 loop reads CASSLVAGGRTGELFF. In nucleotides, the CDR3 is TGCGCCAGCAGCTTGGTTGCGGGAGGTCGCACCGGGGAGCTGTTTTTT. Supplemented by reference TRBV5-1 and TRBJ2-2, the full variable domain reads KAGVTQTPRYLIKTRGQQVTLSCSPISGHRSVSWYQQTPGQGLQFLFEYFSETQRNKGNFPGRFSGRQFSNSRSEMNVSTLELGDSALYLCASSLVAGGRTGELFFGEGSRLTVL.

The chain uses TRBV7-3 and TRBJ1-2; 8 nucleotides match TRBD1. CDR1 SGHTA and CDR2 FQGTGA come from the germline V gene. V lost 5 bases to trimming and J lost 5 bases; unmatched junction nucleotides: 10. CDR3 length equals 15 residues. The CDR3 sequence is CASSITGTGLYGYTF. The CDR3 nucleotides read TGTGCCAGCAGCATTACCGGGACAGGCCTTTATGGCTACACCTTC.

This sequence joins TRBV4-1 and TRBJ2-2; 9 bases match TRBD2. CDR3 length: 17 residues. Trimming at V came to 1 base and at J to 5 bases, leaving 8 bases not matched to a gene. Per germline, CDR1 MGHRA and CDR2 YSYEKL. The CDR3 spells CASSQGPGSGGTGELFF. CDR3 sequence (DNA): TGCGCCAGCAGCCAAGGGCCCGGTAGCGGGGGTACCGGGGAGCTGTTTTTT.

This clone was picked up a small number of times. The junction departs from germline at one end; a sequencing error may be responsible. The CDR3, as DNA: TGTTCCAGCAGCTTAGCCCCCCGCGACTACCACAATGAGCAGTTCTTC. Translation gives CSSSLAPRDYHNEQFF. The V and J genes are TRBV7-9 and TRBJ2-1; TRBD2 might be the D (5 bases). Germline V gene lookup returns CDR1 SEHNR and CDR2 FQNEAQ (reference sequence). The CDR3 extends over 16 amino acids. Filled out from reference TRBV7-9 and TRBJ2-1, the complete variable domain reads DTGVSQNPRHKITKRGQNVTFRCDPISEHNRLYWYRQTLGQGPEFLTYFQNEAQLEKSRLLSDRFSAERPKGSFSTLEIQRTEQGDSAMYLCSSSLAPRDYHNEQFFGPGTRLTVL.

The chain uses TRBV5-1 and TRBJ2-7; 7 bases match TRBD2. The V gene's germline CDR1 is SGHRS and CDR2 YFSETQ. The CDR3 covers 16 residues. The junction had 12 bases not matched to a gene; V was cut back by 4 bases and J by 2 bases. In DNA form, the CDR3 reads TGCGCCAGCAGCCCCTCTCGCGGGGGACTAACCTACGAGCAGTACTTC. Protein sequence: CASSPSRGGLTYEQYF.

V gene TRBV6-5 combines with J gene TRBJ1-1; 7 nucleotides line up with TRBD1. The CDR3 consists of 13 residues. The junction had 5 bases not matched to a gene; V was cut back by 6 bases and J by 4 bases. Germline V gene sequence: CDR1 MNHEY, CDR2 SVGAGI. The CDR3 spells CASSHGQATEAFF. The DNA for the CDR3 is TGTGCCAGCAGCCATGGACAGGCCACTGAAGCTTTCTTT.

Here the CDR3 reads CASSQAPERTAHTEAFF. The CDR3 region has the DNA TGCGCCAGCAGCCAAGCACCGGAACGGACAGCGCACACTGAAGCTTTCTTT. V is TRBV4-3 and J is TRBJ1-1, with D tentatively TRBD1 (6 bases). The V and J ends lost 1 base and 3 bases respectively, with 18 bases between them. There are 17 residues in the CDR3. In germline, CDR1 is LGHNA, CDR2 YSLEER.